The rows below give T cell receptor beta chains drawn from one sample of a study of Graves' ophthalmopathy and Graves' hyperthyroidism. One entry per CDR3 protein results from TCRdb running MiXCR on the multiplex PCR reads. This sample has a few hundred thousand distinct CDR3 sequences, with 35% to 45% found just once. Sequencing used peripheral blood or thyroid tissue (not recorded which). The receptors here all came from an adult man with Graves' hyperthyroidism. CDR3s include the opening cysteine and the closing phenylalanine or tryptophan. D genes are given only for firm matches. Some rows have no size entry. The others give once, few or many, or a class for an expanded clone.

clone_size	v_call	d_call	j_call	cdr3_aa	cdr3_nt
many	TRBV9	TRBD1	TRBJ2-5	CASSGGTGGLETQYF	TGTGCCAGCAGCGGTGGGACAGGGGGCTTGGAGACCCAGTACTTC
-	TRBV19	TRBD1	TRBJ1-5	CATERQGFNQPQHF	TGTGCCACCGAACGACAGGGTTTCAATCAGCCCCAGCATTTT
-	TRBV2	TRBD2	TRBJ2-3	CASSVTSGRGGDTQYF	TGTGCCAGCAGTGTTACTAGCGGGAGGGGTGGCGATACGCAGTATTTT
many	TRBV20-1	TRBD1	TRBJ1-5	CSASTGVNQPQHF	TGCAGTGCTAGCACAGGGGTCAATCAGCCCCAGCATTTT
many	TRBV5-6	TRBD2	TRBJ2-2	CASSFGTSYTGELFF	TGTGCCAGCAGCTTCGGGACTAGCTACACCGGGGAGCTGTTTTTT
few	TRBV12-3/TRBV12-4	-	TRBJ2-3	CASSPPGGDAITDTQYF	TGTGCCAGCAGTCCTCCAGGGGGGGACGCAATCACAGATACGCAGTATTTT
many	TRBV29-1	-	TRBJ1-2	CSVEEGIYGYTF	TGCAGCGTTGAAGAAGGAATCTATGGCTACACCTTC
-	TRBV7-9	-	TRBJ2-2	CASSLDQNTGELFF	TGTGCCAGCAGCTTAGACCAAAACACCGGGGAGCTGTTTTTT
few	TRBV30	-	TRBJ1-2	CAWSSSSRYGYTF	TGTGCCTGGAGTTCGTCCTCCCGATATGGCTACACCTTC
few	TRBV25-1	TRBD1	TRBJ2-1	CASRQTGDEQFF	TGTGCCAGCAGACAGACAGGGGATGAGCAGTTCTTC
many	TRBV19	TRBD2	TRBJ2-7	CASSPLAGAAYEQYF	TGTGCCAGTAGTCCCCTAGCGGGAGCCGCCTACGAGCAGTACTTC
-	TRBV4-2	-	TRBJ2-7	CASSPARAASYEQYF	TGTGCCAGCAGCCCGGCACGAGCGGCCTCCTACGAGCAGTACTTC
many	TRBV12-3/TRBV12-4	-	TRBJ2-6	CASSPRIGTNVLTF	TGTGCCAGCAGTCCCAGAATTGGGACCAACGTCCTGACTTTC
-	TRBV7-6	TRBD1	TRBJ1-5	CASSFVLGTGKYSNQPQHF	TGTGCCAGCAGCTTCGTCCTCGGGACAGGAAAGTATAGCAATCAGCCCCAGCATTTT